These 23 T cell receptor beta chains originate from one sample sequenced in a study of cytomegalovirus exposure and HLA in healthy donors. 60 Vbeta and 13 Jbeta primers were used in PCR. The assay was immunoSEQ multiplex PCR, and TCRdb's table has in-frame clones only and misses some. Of around 130,000 clones in the sample, roughly 80% are singletons; the top ten hold about 1.2%. Sequenced sample: PBMCs. The receptors come from a girl under 10 years old in good health and CMV-seronegative.

V is TRBV15 and J is TRBJ1-1; D is perhaps TRBD1 (6 bases). The CDR3 runs 13 residues. Looked up from germline, CDR1 is LNHNV and CDR2 is YYDKDF (reference sequence). Trimming pared 5 bases from V and 4 bases from J, leaving 11 bases between. Here the CDR3 reads CATSSRGGTEAFF. DNA for the CDR3: TGTGCCACCAGCTCCCGAGGGGGCACTGAAGCTTTCTTT.

The chain links TRBV6-1 to TRBJ2-1; 9 nucleotides match TRBD1. From germline, CDR1 is MNHNS and CDR2 SASEGT. This CDR3 spans 15 amino acids. V lost 6 bases, J lost 3 bases, and 6 bases stayed unmatched. Here the CDR3 DNA reads TGTGCCAGCAGCGCCGGGACAGGGTTCTACAATGAGCAGTTCTTC. Its protein product is CASSAGTGFYNEQFF.

The rearrangement uses TRBV5-1 and TRBJ2-7, with D tentatively TRBD1 (6 bases). The CDR3 has 15 amino acids. Germline CDR1 SGHRS, CDR2 YFSETQ. The V end lost 4 bases, the J end lost 4 bases, and 18 bases lay between the germline ends. This chain's CDR3 is CASSALQGSSYEQYF. The CDR3, as DNA: TGCGCCAGCAGCGCTCTACAGGGATCCTCTTACGAGCAGTACTTC. Supplemented by reference TRBV5-1 and TRBJ2-7, the full variable domain reads KAGVTQTPRYLIKTRGQQVTLSCSPISGHRSVSWYQQTPGQGLQFLFEYFSETQRNKGNFPGRFSGRQFSNSRSEMNVSTLELGDSALYLCASSALQGSSYEQYFGPGTRLTVT.

CDR3 protein: CASSPRVRGAAITEAFF. The DNA of the CDR3 is TGTGCCAGCAGCCCGCGAGTGCGGGGCGCTGCTATCACTGAAGCTTTCTTT. J is TRBJ1-1 and V is TRBV7-9; the D gene is possibly TRBD1 (5 bases). With 5 bases removed from V and 4 bases from J, the gap between germline ends came to 23 bases. CDR3 length: 17 amino acids. Germline CDR1 is SEHNR and CDR2 is FQNEAQ (reference sequence).

The chain has TRBV27 and TRBJ1-5; a weak D match, TRBD1 (5 bases). V lost 6 bases to trimming and J lost 6 bases, with 15 bases between them. CDR1 is MNHEY and CDR2 is SMNVEV in the germline V gene (reference sequence). The CDR3 contains 14 residues. The CDR3 loop is CASRNQGVTQPQHF. CDR3 bases: TGTGCCAGCAGAAATCAGGGTGTTACTCAGCCCCAGCATTTT.

This clone was observed a handful of times. This chain connects TRBV2 to TRBJ1-1; D gene unclear. Germline CDR1 and CDR2: SNHLY and FYNNEI. V dropped 3 bases and J dropped 2 bases, with 10 bases sitting between them. This CDR3 has 14 residues. CDR3 DNA sequence: TGTGCCAGCAGTGAGAGTGGTCTTAACACTGAAGCTTTCTTT. It is translated as CASSESGLNTEAFF.

The chain is built from TRBV5-1 and TRBJ1-4; D gene ambiguous. The CDR3 has 12 amino acids. V lost 1 base and J lost 8, with 6 bases in between. From germline, CDR1 is SGHRS and CDR2 YFSETQ. The CDR3 loop reads CASSLNQEKLFF. The DNA for the CDR3 is TGCGCCAGCAGCTTGAACCAGGAAAAACTGTTTTTT.

The CDR3 bases are TGTGCCAGCAGCAGTACTGCCGGGGGAATCACAGATACGCAGTATTTT. Protein: CASSSTAGGITDTQYF. The V and J genes are TRBV13 and TRBJ2-3; D might be TRBD2 (6 bases). V lost 5 bases to trimming and J lost 2 bases, with 17 bases between them. CDR3 length: 16 amino acids. CDR1 is PRHDT, CDR2 FYEKMQ, per germline (reference sequence).

The genes are TRBV20-1 and TRBJ2-1, with TRBD1 matching over 7 bases. Germline assignment: CDR1 DFQATT and CDR2 SNEGSKA (reference sequence). Trimming removed 3 bases from V and 12 bases from J; junction bases left unmatched: 5. This CDR3 is 11 amino acids long. The CDR3 DNA sequence: TGCAGTGCTAGTCTCGGACAGGCGCAGTTCTTC. Its protein is CSASLGQAQFF.

The chain carries TRBV30 and TRBJ2-3, with TRBD2 matching over 8 bases. The CDR3 consists of 15 residues. V lost 0 bases and J lost 5; bases outside the gene matches: 7. The germline V gene encodes CDR1 GTSNPN and CDR2 SVGIG (reference sequence). The CDR3 DNA reads as TGTGCCTGGAGTGTGTTCGGGGGGGCAGGAGATACGCAGTATTTT. Translating it yields CAWSVFGGAGDTQYF.

This clone occurred a few times. J is TRBJ2-1 and V is TRBV7-2; 10 nucleotides match TRBD2. The germline CDR1 and CDR2 sequences are SGHTA and FQGNSA. This CDR3 has 15 residues. J gave up 7 bases and V 0 bases, and 3 bases lay outside the gene matches. DNA of the CDR3: TGTGCCAGCAGCTTAGCTACTAGCGGGGCGAATGAGCAGTTCTTC. Translated, it gives CASSLATSGANEQFF.

The chain links TRBV2 to TRBJ2-3; the match to TRBD2 covers 8 bases. The trim removed 10 bases at V and 0 bases at J, leaving 9 bases unmatched. The CDR3 covers 15 residues. CDR1 and CDR2 (germline): SNHLY, FYNNEI. DNA for the CDR3: TGTGCCAACTCCTTTGGCGGGGGGAGCACAGATACGCAGTATTTT. Its protein product is CANSFGGGSTDTQYF.

The V gene is TRBV6-4, the J gene TRBJ2-1; 10 bases line up with TRBD2. This CDR3 has 17 residues. Germline loops: CDR1 MRHNA, CDR2 SNTAGT. V shed 6 bases and J 8 bases; nucleotides not matched to a gene: 16. CDR3 residues: CASSRTSGGVSRDEQFF. CDR3 nucleotide sequence: TGTGCCAGCAGCCGGACTAGCGGAGGGGTTTCAAGAGATGAGCAGTTCTTC.

The chain combines TRBV27 with TRBJ2-1; TRBD2 matches at 13 bases. Per germline, CDR1 MNHEY and CDR2 SMNVEV (reference sequence). V lost 4 bases, J lost 6 bases, and 21 bases stayed unmatched. This CDR3 spans 21 amino acids. In DNA form, the CDR3 reads TGTGCCAGCAGTTCTACGTTAGTGACATTTGTGGGGACTAGCGGGGTCAATGAGCAGTTCTTC. Its protein is CASSSTLVTFVGTSGVNEQFF.

This rearrangement joins TRBV6-6 to TRBJ1-3; D not resolved. V shed 0 bases and J shed 3 bases, with 9 bases lying between them. The CDR3 loop spans 15 amino acids. CDR1 and CDR2 from the germline V gene are MNHNY and SVGAGI (reference sequence). Here the CDR3 reads CASSYSPGFGNTIYF. The CDR3 DNA reads TGTGCCAGCAGTTACTCTCCGGGTTTTGGAAACACCATATATTTT.

A remark on this clone: At one end the junction does not follow the germline gene, possibly because of a read error. The gene calls are TRBV29-1 and TRBJ2-7, with 10 bases matching TRBD2. Germline CDR1 and CDR2: SQVTM and ANQGSEA. CDR3 length equals 15 residues. CDR3: CGVRSVAGGLGEQYF. The CDR3 DNA is TGCGGCGTTCGGTCGGTAGCGGGAGGTCTAGGAGAGCAGTACTTC.

In this sample, this clone turned up once. The J gene is TRBJ1-6, the V gene TRBV15, with D possibly matching TRBD1 (5 bases). Trimming took 6 bases from V and 8 from J, leaving 11 bases between them. The CDR3 length is 13 residues. Per germline, CDR1 LNHNV and CDR2 YYDKDF (reference sequence). For the CDR3, the DNA is TGTGCCACCAGGAGTGGGGGGGATTCACCCCTCCACTTT. It encodes CATRSGGDSPLHF.

This chain links TRBV19 with TRBJ2-7; D remains unclear. This CDR3 region has 14 residues. V was trimmed by 0 bases and J by 1 base, leaving 7 bases between them. The germline V gene has CDR1 LNHDA and CDR2 SQIVND (reference sequence). CDR3 DNA sequence: TGTGCCAGTAGTATAGATCACTATTCCTACGAGCAGTACTTC. Protein sequence: CASSIDHYSYEQYF.

The gene calls are TRBV2 and TRBJ2-3, with D perhaps TRBD1 (6 bases). Germline V lookup: CDR1 SNHLY, CDR2 FYNNEI. The V end was cut by 4 bases, the J end by 4 bases, with 12 bases between. This CDR3 is 14 amino acids long. This CDR3 reads CASSARTVSDTQYF. CDR3 sequence (DNA): TGTGCCAGCAGTGCGAGGACAGTCTCAGATACGCAGTATTTT. Supplemented by reference TRBV2 and TRBJ2-3, the full variable domain reads EPEVTQTPSHQVTQMGQEVILRCVPISNHLYFYWYRQILGQKVEFLVSFYNNEISEKSEIFDDQFSVERPDGSNFTLKIRSTKLEDSAMYFCASSARTVSDTQYFGPGTRLTVL.

The chain couples TRBV28 to TRBJ2-3, with unresolved D. V was clipped by 3 bases and J by 2 bases, with 9 bases between them. The CDR3 runs to 14 residues. Germline V gene data show CDR1 as MDHEN and CDR2 as SYDVKM. For the CDR3, the DNA is TGTGCCAGCAGTTTGTTTCCGGTCACAGATACGCAGTATTTT. The encoded protein is CASSLFPVTDTQYF.

J is TRBJ1-2 and V is TRBV25-1; a possible D gene is TRBD1 (5 bases). Trimming removed 6 bases at V and 8 bases at J, with 22 bases between. This CDR3 spans 15 amino acids. CDR1 and CDR2 from the germline V gene are MGHDK and SYGVNS. CDR3 region: CASSPGPGEMGGYTF. CDR3 DNA: TGTGCCAGCAGCCCAGGACCGGGGGAGATGGGGGGCTACACCTTC.

The rearrangement links TRBV29-1 to TRBJ2-1; the D gene is possibly TRBD2 (7 bases). The germline CDR1 and CDR2 sequences are SQVTM and ANQGSEA. The CDR3 runs 16 residues. V was pared by 1 base and J by 5 bases, with 18 bases between. The CDR3 is CSVEGYAGANNNEQFF. The DNA for the CDR3 is TGCAGCGTTGAAGGTTATGCGGGGGCCAATAACAATGAGCAGTTCTTC.

V and J are TRBV4-1 and TRBJ1-2; D gene uncertain. CDR1 is MGHRA, CDR2 YSYEKL, per germline. CDR3 length equals 15 residues. Trimming took off 1 base at V and 3 bases at J, with 12 bases between the two ends. The CDR3 reads CASSQVDGVDYGYTF. As DNA, the CDR3 is TGCGCCAGCAGCCAAGTGGACGGGGTAGACTATGGCTACACCTTC.